Presented here are 3 T cell receptor beta chains from one specimen sequenced in a study of Ad26.COV2.S vaccination and SARS-CoV-2 variants. Treatment: approximately 18 received Ad26.COV2.S at low or high dose, single or two shots; roughly five received placebo; per-sample allocation not given. It was on day 63 after the first vaccine or placebo injection that samples were taken. Some clones are missing from TCRdb's copy, which holds only in-frame ones; the method was immunoSEQ multiplex PCR. This table has about 250,000 clones, about 89% appearing once. This specimen was peripheral blood, taken in a trial of Ad26.COV2.S vaccine versus placebo. Receptors were obtained from a person aged 18-60 years who received the Ad26.COV2.S COVID-19 vaccine or a placebo.

The rearrangement uses TRBV19 and TRBJ1-2; possible D gene TRBD1, 6 bases. The CDR3 contains 13 residues. V was cut by 7 bases and J by 4 bases, with 13 bases left in between. CDR1 LNHDA and CDR2 SQIVND come from the germline V gene (reference sequence). CDR3 DNA sequence: TGTGCCAGTAACACAGGGAAGGTCTATGGCTACACCTTC. This sequence encodes CASNTGKVYGYTF.

This clone showed up just once. This sequence joins TRBV24-1 and TRBJ1-1; D call uncertain. The CDR3 extends over 13 amino acids. Trimming left V 6 bases short and J 11 bases short, with 18 bases between. Germline V lookup: CDR1 KGHDR, CDR2 SFDVKD. The CDR3 spells CATSYKDRMGAFF. DNA for the CDR3: TGTGCCACCAGTTACAAGGACCGGATGGGGGCTTTCTTT.

The gene calls are TRBV5-1 and TRBJ2-3, with 7 bases lining up with TRBD1. Germline V gives CDR1 SGHRS, CDR2 YFSETQ. After removal of 4 bases from V and 3 bases from J, the junction contained 2 bases not matched to a gene. The CDR3 sequence is 13 residues long. The CDR3 DNA reads TGCGCCAGCAGCCTGGGACAGACAGATACGCAGTATTTT. Its protein product is CASSLGQTDTQYF. Full variable domain (remainder filled in from reference TRBV5-1 and TRBJ2-3): KAGVTQTPRYLIKTRGQQVTLSCSPISGHRSVSWYQQTPGQGLQFLFEYFSETQRNKGNFPGRFSGRQFSNSRSEMNVSTLELGDSALYLCASSLGQTDTQYFGPGTRLTVL.